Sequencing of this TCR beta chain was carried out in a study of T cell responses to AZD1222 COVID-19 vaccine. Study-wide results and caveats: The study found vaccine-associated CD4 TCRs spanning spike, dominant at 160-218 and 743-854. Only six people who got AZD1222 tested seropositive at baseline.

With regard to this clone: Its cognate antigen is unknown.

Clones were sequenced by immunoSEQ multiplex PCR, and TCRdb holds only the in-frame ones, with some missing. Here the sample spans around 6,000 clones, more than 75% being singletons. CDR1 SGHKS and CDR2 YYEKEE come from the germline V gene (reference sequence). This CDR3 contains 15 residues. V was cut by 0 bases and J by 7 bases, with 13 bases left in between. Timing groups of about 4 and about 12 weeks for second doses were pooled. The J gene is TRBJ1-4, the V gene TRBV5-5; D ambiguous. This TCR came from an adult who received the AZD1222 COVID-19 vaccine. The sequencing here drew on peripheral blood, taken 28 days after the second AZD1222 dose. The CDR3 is CASSLGILPGEKLFF. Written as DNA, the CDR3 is TGTGCCAGCAGCTTGGGGATCTTGCCGGGTGAAAAACTGTTTTTT.